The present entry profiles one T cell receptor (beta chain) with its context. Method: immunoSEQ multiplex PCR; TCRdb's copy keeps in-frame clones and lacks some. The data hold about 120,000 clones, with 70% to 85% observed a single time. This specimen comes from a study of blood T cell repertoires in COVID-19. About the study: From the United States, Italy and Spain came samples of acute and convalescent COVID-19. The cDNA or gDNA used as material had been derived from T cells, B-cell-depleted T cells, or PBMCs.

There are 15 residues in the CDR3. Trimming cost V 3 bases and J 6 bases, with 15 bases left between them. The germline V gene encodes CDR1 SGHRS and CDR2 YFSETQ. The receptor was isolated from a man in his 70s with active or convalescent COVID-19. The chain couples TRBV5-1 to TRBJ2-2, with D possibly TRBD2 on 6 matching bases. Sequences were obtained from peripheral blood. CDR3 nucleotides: TGCGCCAGCAGCTACGGGAGTAAGGTACCCGGGGAGCTGTTTTTT. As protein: CASSYGSKVPGELFF.